The 7 T cell receptor beta chains below were found in one sample sequenced in a study of cytomegalovirus exposure and HLA in healthy donors. The PCR had 60 Vbeta and 13 Jbeta primers. The repertoire was sequenced with immunoSEQ multiplex PCR; TCRdb's copy has only in-frame clones and lacks some. The data show around 130,000 clones, with 75% to 85% seen just once and 5.5% to 7% held by the top ten. The sequenced sample was PBMCs. These receptors all stem from a woman in her thirties or forties in good health and CMV-seropositive.

The chain links TRBV10-3 to TRBJ2-5, with a possible D match to TRBD1 (6 bases). CDR1 and CDR2 from the germline V gene are ENHRY and SYGVKD. V was clipped by 2 bases and J by 6 bases, with 10 bases between them. The CDR3 is 13 residues long. CDR3 protein: CAISEDRSQTQYF. In DNA, the CDR3 is TGTGCCATCAGTGAGGACAGGTCACAGACCCAGTACTTC.

The genes are TRBV4-1 and TRBJ2-3; TRBD2 matches 11 bases. The length of the CDR3 is 18 residues. V was clipped by 4 bases and J by 3 bases; unmatched bases: 12. Germline V gene sequence: CDR1 MGHRA, CDR2 YSYEKL. CDR3 in DNA: TGCGCCAGCAGCCCTCGGCTAGCGGGAGGTTTGAGAACAGATACGCAGTATTTT. This encodes CASSPRLAGGLRTDTQYF.

The chain carries TRBV2 and TRBJ1-3, with D possibly matching TRBD1 (6 bases). The V gene's germline CDR1 is SNHLY and CDR2 FYNNEI. Trimming took off 9 bases at V and 1 base at J, with 10 bases between the two ends. This CDR3 has 13 residues. This CDR3 reads CARRTASGNTIYF. The CDR3 region has the DNA TGTGCCAGGCGGACAGCGTCTGGAAACACCATATATTTT.

V is TRBV5-1 and J is TRBJ1-2; a possible D gene is TRBD1 (5 bases). Trimming left V 1 base short and J 1 base short, with 14 bases between. CDR3 length: 16 amino acids. From germline, CDR1 is SGHRS and CDR2 YFSETQ. CDR3 coding DNA: TGCGCCAGCAGCTTGCCCCCTCCGGGGGTTAACTATGGCTACACCTTC. Translation: CASSLPPPGVNYGYTF.

The CDR3 loop is CASSLQANYGYTF. DNA of the CDR3: TGTGCCAGCAGCTTACAAGCTAACTATGGCTACACCTTC. The gene calls are TRBV6-5 and TRBJ1-2, with D unresolved. CDR1 is MNHEY, CDR2 SVGAGI, per germline. The CDR3 is 13 amino acids. With 6 bases removed from V and 0 bases from J, the gap between germline ends came to 8 bases.

The V and J genes are TRBV7-9 and TRBJ1-5; D not resolved. The V gene lost 2 bases and the J gene lost 2 bases, with 4 bases spanning the gap. The germline CDR1 and CDR2 sequences are SEHNR and FQNEAQ (reference sequence). The CDR3 runs 13 residues. The CDR3 DNA sequence: TGTGCCAGCAGCTTACAGGGCAATCAGCCCCAGCATTTT. Protein: CASSLQGNQPQHF.

This clone came up a few times. This rearrangement joins TRBV4-1 to TRBJ1-1, with D possibly TRBD1 on 5 matching bases. This CDR3 is built from 14 residues. Trimming removed 4 bases from V and 2 bases from J, with 11 bases in between. The germline V gene encodes CDR1 MGHRA and CDR2 YSYEKL. In DNA form, the CDR3 reads TGCGCCAGCAGCCGCGGGACGGTAAACACTGAAGCTTTCTTT. It codes for CASSRGTVNTEAFF.